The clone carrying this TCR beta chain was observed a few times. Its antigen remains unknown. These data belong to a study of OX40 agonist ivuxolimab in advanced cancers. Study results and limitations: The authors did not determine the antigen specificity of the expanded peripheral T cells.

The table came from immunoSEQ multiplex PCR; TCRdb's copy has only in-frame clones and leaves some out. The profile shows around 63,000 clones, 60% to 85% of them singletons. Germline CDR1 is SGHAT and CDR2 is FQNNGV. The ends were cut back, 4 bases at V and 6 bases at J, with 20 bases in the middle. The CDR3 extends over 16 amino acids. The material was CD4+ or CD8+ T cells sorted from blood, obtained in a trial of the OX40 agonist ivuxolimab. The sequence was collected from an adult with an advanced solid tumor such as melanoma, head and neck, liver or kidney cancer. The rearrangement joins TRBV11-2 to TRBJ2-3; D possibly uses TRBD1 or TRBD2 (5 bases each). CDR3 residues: CASSSLSGTRRDTQYF. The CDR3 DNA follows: TGTGCCAGCAGCTCACTCTCCGGGACCCGGAGGGATACGCAGTATTTT.